What follows are 32 T cell receptor beta chains derived from one specimen sequenced in a study of T cell responses to AZD1222 COVID-19 vaccine. Measured with immunoSEQ multiplex PCR; TCRdb has only the in-frame clones, and not every one. The data show 150,000 to 200,000 clones, approximately 89% seen once. This specimen was peripheral blood, taken 28 days after the second AZD1222 dose. The receptors derive from an adult who received the AZD1222 COVID-19 vaccine.

The chain has TRBV19 and TRBJ1-1, with unresolved D. The CDR3 has 13 amino acids. V was pared by 0 bases and J by 12 bases, with 14 bases between. CDR1 is LNHDA and CDR2 is SQIVND in the germline V gene (reference sequence). CDR3 sequence: CASSIDFSGMSFF. CDR3 nucleotides: TGTGCCAGTAGTATAGATTTTTCCGGGATGTCTTTCTTT.

As DNA, the CDR3 is TGTGCCACCGCGAGGAGGAGCCCCTACGAGCAGTACTTC. It translates to CATARRSPYEQYF. V and J are TRBV27 and TRBJ2-7, with a tentative D call TRBD2 (5 bases). The germline V and J ends were trimmed by 10 bases and 2 bases, with 15 bases remaining between them. This CDR3 has 13 amino acids. Germline CDR1 is MNHEY and CDR2 is SMNVEV (reference sequence).

The chain recombines TRBV6-6 with TRBJ1-2; D call uncertain. In germline, CDR1 is MNHNY, CDR2 SVGAGI (reference sequence). V was cut by 0 bases and J by 2 bases, with 13 bases left in between. CDR3 length equals 16 residues. CDR3 sequence (DNA): TGTGCCAGCAGTTACTCTCCCGGTTTGTCGAACTATGGCTACACCTTC. Its protein is CASSYSPGLSNYGYTF.

V is TRBV10-3 and J is TRBJ1-1; D perhaps matches TRBD1 (6 bases). CDR1 and CDR2 (germline): ENHRY, SYGVKD. The germline V and J ends were trimmed by 2 bases and 8 bases, with 18 bases remaining between them. The CDR3 sequence is 15 residues long. CDR3 coding DNA: TGTGCCATCAGTGAGGCCCGTTCGGGGGGCAGAGAAGCTTTCTTT. Translated, it gives CAISEARSGGREAFF.

V is TRBV20-1 and J is TRBJ2-7; 10 positions agree with TRBD1. This CDR3 is built from 14 residues. Germline-derived CDR1 and CDR2 are DFQATT and SNEGSKA (reference sequence). J was trimmed by 6 bases and V by 3 bases; bases with no gene match: 8. The CDR3 DNA reads TGCAGTGCTAGTGACAGGGGGCGCGTCCGCGAGCAGTACTTC. It specifies CSASDRGRVREQYF.

The chain links TRBV10-3 to TRBJ1-1; D is perhaps TRBD1 (5 bases). This CDR3 is 17 amino acids long. CDR1 ENHRY and CDR2 SYGVKD come from the germline V gene. Trimming shortened V by 4 bases and J by 6 bases, and 24 bases separated the two germline ends. The CDR3 spells CAISATGTDGARSEAFF. The CDR3 DNA reads as TGTGCCATCAGTGCCACCGGGACGGATGGAGCTCGCTCTGAAGCTTTCTTT.

The chain carries TRBV11-3 and TRBJ2-1; the match to TRBD2 covers 10 bases. The CDR3 covers 13 residues. Germline trimming cut 5 bases from V and 8 bases from J; bases unmatched to any gene: 3. The germline gives CDR1 SGHNT, CDR2 YENEEA. CDR3 nucleotides: TGTGCCAGCAGCGTTGGACTAGCGGATGAGCAGTTCTTC. Encoded protein: CASSVGLADEQFF.

The chain uses TRBV7-9 and TRBJ2-3; D remains ambiguous. This CDR3 has 15 residues. The V end lost 4 bases, the J end lost 4 bases, and 15 bases lay between the germline ends. Germline V lookup: CDR1 SEHNR, CDR2 FQNEAQ (reference sequence). The CDR3 sequence: CASSSLSGFSDTQYF. The CDR3 region has the DNA TGTGCCAGCAGCTCTCTCTCTGGGTTTTCAGATACGCAGTATTTT.

The chain links TRBV4-1 to TRBJ1-1; TRBD1 agrees at 8 bases. V trimming: 3 bases; J trimming: 3 bases; junction bases outside the gene matches: 12. The germline CDR1 and CDR2 sequences are MGHRA and YSYEKL. CDR3 length equals 17 residues. CDR3 in amino acids: CASSQSGRTGRHTEAFF. CDR3 DNA sequence: TGCGCCAGCAGCCAGTCTGGGCGGACAGGGAGGCACACTGAAGCTTTCTTT.

This chain links TRBV24-1 with TRBJ2-2; perhaps TRBD1 as D (6 bases). CDR1 is KGHDR and CDR2 is SFDVKD in the germline V gene. The CDR3 extends over 18 amino acids. V lost 3 bases and J 2 bases, leaving 18 bases between the germline ends. The chain's CDR3 is CATSDLPGPGGNTGELFF. For the CDR3, the DNA is TGTGCCACCAGTGATCTCCCGGGCCCTGGGGGCAACACCGGGGAGCTGTTTTTT.

The chain uses TRBV7-2 and TRBJ2-2; no clear D. This CDR3 comprises 13 residues. Germline CDR1 SGHTA, CDR2 FQGNSA. With 2 bases removed from V and 3 bases from J, the gap between germline ends came to 4 bases. The CDR3 here is CASSLQYTGELFF. The CDR3 DNA sequence: TGTGCCAGCAGCTTACAGTACACCGGGGAGCTGTTTTTT.

This clone was detected once. The chain uses TRBV18 and TRBJ1-2, with D perhaps TRBD1 (5 bases). This CDR3 is built from 13 residues. Germline loops: CDR1 KGHSH, CDR2 LQKENI. Trimming shortened V by 3 bases and J by 2 bases, and 7 bases separated the two germline ends. CDR3 region: CASSPSGNYGYTF. The CDR3 nucleotides read TGTGCCAGCTCACCTTCAGGGAACTATGGCTACACCTTC. The complete variable domain, with remaining parts taken from reference TRBV18 and TRBJ1-2, reads NAGVMQNPRHLVRRRGQEARLRCSPMKGHSHVYWYRQLPEEGLKFMVYLQKENIIDESGMPKERFSAEFPKEGPSILRIQQVVRGDSAAYFCASSPSGNYGYTFGSGTRLTVV.

This chain connects TRBV10-3 to TRBJ2-6; D is possibly TRBD1 (5 bases). The V end was cut by 0 bases, the J end by 4 bases, with 10 bases between. Germline V CDR1 and CDR2: ENHRY, SYGVKD. This CDR3 is 16 amino acids long. CDR3 DNA sequence: TGTGCCATCAGTGAGTCGAAGGGGATCGGGGCCAACGTCCTGACTTTC. Protein: CAISESKGIGANVLTF.

The rearrangement joins TRBV5-8 to TRBJ2-1; 9 positions agree with TRBD2. This CDR3 contains 15 residues. With V trimmed by 7 bases and J by 5 bases, 10 bases remained unmatched. In germline, CDR1 is SGHTS, CDR2 YDEGEE. Here the CDR3 DNA reads TGTGCCAGCCCCCCCGGACTAGCGTATAACAATGAGCAGTTCTTC. Amino acids: CASPPGLAYNNEQFF. Full variable domain (remainder filled in from reference TRBV5-8 and TRBJ2-1): EAGVTQSPTHLIKTRGQQATLRCSPISGHTSVYWYQQALGLGLQFLLWYDEGEERNRGNFPPRFSGRQFPNYSSELNVNALELEDSALYLCASPPGLAYNNEQFFGPGTRLTVL.

The chain uses TRBV30 and TRBJ1-3; 7 positions agree with TRBD1. The V gene end was trimmed by 2 bases and the J gene end by 0 bases; junction bases not matched to a gene: 4. This CDR3 is 15 amino acids long. CDR1 is GTSNPN and CDR2 is SVGIG in the germline V gene (reference sequence). CDR3 nucleotides: TGTGCCTGGAGTCTAGGACAGGTCTCTGGAAACACCATATATTTT. It encodes CAWSLGQVSGNTIYF. The variable domain in full, completed from reference TRBV30 and TRBJ1-3, reads SQTIHQWPATLVQPVGSPLSLECTVEGTSNPNLYWYRQAAGRGLQLLFYSVGIGQISSEVPQNLSASRPQDRQFILSSKKLLLSDSGFYLCAWSLGQVSGNTIYFGEGSWLTVV.

This clone has just a few counts. The V and J genes are TRBV5-8 and TRBJ1-1; 7 bases are shared with TRBD1. CDR3 length: 16 residues. The V and J ends lost 1 base and 0 bases, in that order; junction bases with no gene match: 6. Germline V gives CDR1 SGHTS, CDR2 YDEGEE. As DNA, the CDR3 is TGTGCCAGCAGCTTGTACCAGGGACAGTTGAACACTGAAGCTTTCTTT. Protein: CASSLYQGQLNTEAFF.

The rearrangement joins TRBV28 to TRBJ2-2, with D possibly being TRBD2 (5 bases). V was shortened by 6 bases and J by 2 bases, with 13 bases between the two germline ends. Germline values: CDR1 MDHEN, CDR2 SYDVKM. The CDR3 consists of 15 residues. CDR3 sequence: CASSPGGLNTGELFF. DNA of the CDR3: TGTGCCAGCAGCCCAGGAGGCCTCAACACCGGGGAGCTGTTTTTT. Drawing the rest from reference TRBV28 and TRBJ2-2, the complete variable domain is DVKVTQSSRYLVKRTGEKVFLECVQDMDHENMFWYRQDPGLGLRLIYFSYDVKMKEKGDIPEGYSVSREKKERFSLILESASTNQTSMYLCASSPGGLNTGELFFGEGSRLTVL.

This clone was counted a few times. In DNA, the CDR3 is TGTGCCAGCAGTTGGGACGAGAACACTGAAGCTTTCTTT. Translating it yields CASSWDENTEAFF. V is TRBV12-3 or TRBV12-4 and J is TRBJ1-1; a weak D match, TRBD1 (5 bases). With 4 bases removed from V and 1 base from J, the gap between germline ends came to 7 bases. The CDR3 has 13 amino acids.

This clone was detected a few times. The CDR3 loop is CASSLAATTGWSSYNEQFF. As DNA, the CDR3 is TGCGCCAGCAGCTTGGCCGCGACGACCGGTTGGAGCTCCTACAATGAGCAGTTCTTC. The chain carries TRBV5-1 and TRBJ2-1; unclear D gene. V dropped 0 bases and J dropped 0 bases, with 19 bases sitting between them. This CDR3 has 19 amino acids. Germline lookup yields CDR1 SGHRS and CDR2 YFSETQ.

The V and J genes are TRBV5-8 and TRBJ1-3; D might be TRBD1 (5 bases). The V gene's germline CDR1 is SGHTS and CDR2 YDEGEE. The V gene lost 4 bases and the J gene lost 0 bases, with 17 bases spanning the gap. The CDR3 spans 17 residues. CDR3 DNA sequence: TGTGCCAGCAGCCGGAGGAGGGGCGTTAGCTCTGGAAACACCATATATTTT. Its translation: CASSRRRGVSSGNTIYF. Full variable domain (missing parts from reference TRBV5-8 and TRBJ1-3): EAGVTQSPTHLIKTRGQQATLRCSPISGHTSVYWYQQALGLGLQFLLWYDEGEERNRGNFPPRFSGRQFPNYSSELNVNALELEDSALYLCASSRRRGVSSGNTIYFGEGSWLTVV.

This clone was recorded a few times. CDR3: CASSTTSGRENEQFF. CDR3 nucleotide sequence: TGTGCCAGCAGCACTACTAGCGGGCGTGAGAATGAGCAGTTCTTC. The chain recombines TRBV4-2 with TRBJ2-1; TRBD2 aligns across 9 bases. Germline V gives CDR1 LGHNA, CDR2 YNFKEQ. V was pared by 5 bases and J by 7 bases, with 9 bases of the junction left unmatched. The CDR3 is 15 amino acids.

J is TRBJ1-2 and V is TRBV19, with 9 bases identical to TRBD1. Germline-derived CDR1 and CDR2 are LNHDA and SQIVND (reference sequence). Trimming at V came to 8 bases and at J to 5 bases, leaving 9 bases not matched to a gene. The CDR3 has 14 residues. Written as DNA, the CDR3 is TGTGCCAGTTTCTTGACCGGGACAGGGTATGGCTACACCTTC. Amino acids: CASFLTGTGYGYTF.

The V and J genes are TRBV12-3 or TRBV12-4 and TRBJ2-4, with 10 bases lining up with TRBD2. V gave up 9 bases and J gave up 9 bases; unmatched junction bases: 8. This CDR3 is 13 amino acids long. Here the CDR3 DNA reads TGTGCCAGTAACATAGCGGGAGGTCGCATTCAGTACTTC. This encodes CASNIAGGRIQYF.

The CDR3 sequence: CASSAPGQGFTGELFF. The CDR3 DNA reads TGCGCCAGCAGCGCACCGGGACAGGGATTCACCGGGGAGCTGTTTTTT. The V and J genes are TRBV4-1 and TRBJ2-2; 9 bases match TRBD1. The trim removed 5 bases at V and 4 bases at J, leaving 8 bases unmatched. The V gene's germline CDR1 is MGHRA and CDR2 YSYEKL. The CDR3 covers 16 residues.

The chain has TRBV7-2 and TRBJ2-7, with 8 bases aligning to TRBD2. This CDR3 has 15 residues. Germline V gene lookup returns CDR1 SGHTA and CDR2 FQGNSA. Trimming removed 1 base from V and 1 base from J; junction bases left unmatched: 3. This CDR3 reads CASSLEREPSYEQYF. CDR3 sequence (DNA): TGTGCCAGCAGCTTAGAGCGGGAGCCGTCCTACGAGCAGTACTTC. The variable domain in full, completed from reference TRBV7-2 and TRBJ2-7, reads GAGVSQSPSNKVTEKGKDVELRCDPISGHTALYWYRQSLGQGLEFLIYFQGNSAPDKSGLPSDRFSAERTGGSVSTLTIQRTQQEDSAVYLCASSLEREPSYEQYFGPGTRLTVT.

This clone was seen a few times. The chain is built from TRBV19 and TRBJ1-1; tentatively, D is TRBD1 (6 bases). The CDR3 is 14 residues long. Germline CDR1 reads LNHDA; CDR2 reads SQIVND (reference sequence). V was trimmed by 3 bases and J by 4 bases, leaving 12 bases between them. The chain's CDR3 is CASSIWNRATEAFF. The CDR3 nucleotides are TGTGCCAGTAGTATCTGGAACAGGGCCACTGAAGCTTTCTTT.

The chain employs TRBV7-2 and TRBJ2-7; tentatively, D is TRBD2 (6 bases). Trimming cost V 4 bases and J 0 bases, with 16 bases left between them. The germline V gene encodes CDR1 SGHTA and CDR2 FQGNSA. There are 16 residues in the CDR3. The CDR3 protein is CASSSWGLTLSYEQYF. CDR3 bases: TGTGCCAGCAGCTCCTGGGGACTGACCCTCTCCTACGAGCAGTACTTC.

The chain joins TRBV2 to TRBJ1-2; 10 bases align to TRBD1. Germline assignment: CDR1 SNHLY and CDR2 FYNNEI. J gave up 4 bases and V 6 bases, and 8 bases lay outside the gene matches. The CDR3 has 15 residues. The CDR3 region is CASSRQGAPSYGYTF. DNA of the CDR3: TGTGCCAGCAGCCGACAGGGGGCGCCCAGCTATGGCTACACCTTC.

This clone has just one count. The chain recombines TRBV7-3 with TRBJ2-5, with D tentatively TRBD1 or TRBD2 (5 bases each). V lost 8 bases and J 4 bases, leaving 17 bases between the germline ends. This CDR3 is 14 amino acids long. Germline V gene sequence: CDR1 SGHTA, CDR2 FQGTGA. CDR3 sequence (DNA): TGTGCCAGCGGTCCCCCCGGGGCCCGAGAGACCCAGTACTTC. As protein: CASGPPGARETQYF. The entire variable domain, with the rest obtained from reference TRBV7-3 and TRBJ2-5, is as follows: GAGVSQTPSNKVTEKGKYVELRCDPISGHTALYWYRQSLGQGPEFLIYFQGTGAADDSGLPNDRFFAVRPEGSVSTLKIQRTERGDSAVYLCASGPPGARETQYFGPGTRLLVL.

The chain has TRBV7-2 and TRBJ1-1; the D gene is possibly TRBD1 (5 bases). The CDR3 totals 16 residues. Germline V gene lookup returns CDR1 SGHTA and CDR2 FQGNSA. Trimming took off 1 base at V and 4 bases at J, with 16 bases between the two ends. CDR3 coding DNA: TGTGCCAGCAGCTTAGAGCCTGGGGCTGGGGGCACTGAAGCTTTCTTT. It specifies CASSLEPGAGGTEAFF.

CDR3 loop: CASSAQVATYEQYF. The CDR3, as DNA: TGTGCCAGCAGCGCCCAAGTAGCTACCTACGAGCAGTACTTC. The chain employs TRBV9 and TRBJ2-7; D call uncertain. CDR3 size: 14 residues. Trimming took 3 bases from V and 2 from J, leaving 12 bases between them. Germline-derived CDR1 and CDR2 are SGDLS and YYNGEE. Using reference TRBV9 and TRBJ2-7 for the parts outside the CDR3, the full variable domain is DSGVTQTPKHLITATGQRVTLRCSPRSGDLSVYWYQQSLDQGLQFLIQYYNGEERAKGNILERFSAQQFPDLHSELNLSSLELGDSALYFCASSAQVATYEQYFGPGTRLTVT.

The chain uses TRBV10-3 and TRBJ1-2; 8 positions match TRBD1. The germline V gene encodes CDR1 ENHRY and CDR2 SYGVKD. The trim removed 5 bases at V and 1 base at J, leaving 15 bases unmatched. The CDR3 is made up of 18 amino acids. The CDR3 sequence: CAISSPLKGQDINYGYTF. The CDR3 nucleotides are TGTGCCATCAGTTCCCCCCTCAAGGGACAGGATATTAACTATGGCTACACCTTC.